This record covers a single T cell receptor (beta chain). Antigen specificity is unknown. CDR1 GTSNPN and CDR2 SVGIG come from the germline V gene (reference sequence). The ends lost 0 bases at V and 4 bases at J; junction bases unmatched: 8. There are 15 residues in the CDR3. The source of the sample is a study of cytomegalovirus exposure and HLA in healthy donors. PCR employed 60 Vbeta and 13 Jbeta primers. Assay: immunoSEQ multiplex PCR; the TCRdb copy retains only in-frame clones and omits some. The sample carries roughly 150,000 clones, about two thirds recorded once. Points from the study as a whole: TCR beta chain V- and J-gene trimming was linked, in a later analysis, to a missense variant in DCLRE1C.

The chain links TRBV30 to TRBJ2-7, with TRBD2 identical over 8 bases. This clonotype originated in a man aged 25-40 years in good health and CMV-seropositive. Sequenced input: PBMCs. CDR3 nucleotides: TGTGCCTGGAGTGTAAGGAGCGGGAGAGGATACGAGCAGTACTTC. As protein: CAWSVRSGRGYEQYF.